Below, 27 T cell receptor beta chains from the same sample are listed, as sequenced in a study of blood T cell repertoires in COVID-19. Using immunoSEQ multiplex PCR, the repertoire was profiled, and TCRdb retains in-frame clones only, with some absent. The sample carries under 70,000 clones, 90% recorded once. The sample was peripheral blood. The receptors shown here come from a man in his 60s with active COVID-19.

A word on this clone: At one end, the junction sequence differs from germline, possibly due to a read error. The rearrangement joins TRBV20-1 to TRBJ1-4, with 7 bases identical to TRBD1. Per the germline V gene, CDR1 is DFQATT and CDR2 is SNEGSKA (reference sequence). The CDR3 totals 12 residues. CDR3 sequence reads: CSASTMSTGLVF. In DNA form, the CDR3 reads TGCAGTGCTAGTACAATGTCGACAGGGCTCGTGTTT.

This chain connects TRBV7-3 to TRBJ2-3; 9 bases are a match to TRBD2. The CDR3 loop spans 15 amino acids. The germline CDR1 and CDR2 sequences are SGHTA and FQGTGA. The V segment lost 3 bases and the J segment 6 bases; nucleotides outside the gene matches: 7. The CDR3 loop is CASSFLSGGPDTQYF. CDR3 sequence (DNA): TGTGCCAGCAGCTTCCTTAGCGGGGGTCCGGATACGCAGTATTTT.

This chain joins TRBV28 and TRBJ1-2; TRBD1 aligns across 8 bases. CDR1 is MDHEN, CDR2 SYDVKM, per germline. The V gene end was trimmed by 6 bases and the J gene end by 1 base; junction bases not matched to a gene: 4. CDR3 length: 14 residues. Here the CDR3 reads CASRYRGVNYGYTF. The DNA of the CDR3 is TGTGCCAGCAGGTACAGGGGGGTTAACTATGGCTACACCTTC.

This chain uses TRBV6-6 with TRBJ2-7; 7 bases map to TRBD2. J lost 3 bases, V lost 2 bases, and 7 bases had no gene match. The germline CDR1 and CDR2 sequences are MNHNY and SVGAGI (reference sequence). CDR3 length: 15 amino acids. CDR3 nucleotides: TGTGCCAGCAGTTACAGGGCGGGGGAGATCTACGAGCAGTACTTC. Its translation: CASSYRAGEIYEQYF.

The chain couples TRBV19 to TRBJ1-2; the D gene is possibly TRBD1 (6 bases). Germline lookup yields CDR1 LNHDA and CDR2 SQIVND (reference sequence). CDR3 length: 15 residues. With 3 bases removed from V and 4 bases from J, the gap between germline ends came to 15 bases. DNA of the CDR3: TGTGCCAGTAGTATGTTGGACAGAGCCCTCTATGGCTACACCTTC. Translating gives CASSMLDRALYGYTF.

This clone was counted only a few times. In DNA, the CDR3 is TGTGCCAGCAGCTCCCCCGGTGGGGGCTCAAGATACGAGCAGTACTTC. Its translation: CASSSPGGGSRYEQYF. This chain joins TRBV7-2 and TRBJ2-7, with TRBD1 as a possible D gene (6 bases). The CDR3 sequence is 16 residues long. With 4 bases removed from V and 4 bases from J, the gap between germline ends came to 20 bases. Germline V lookup: CDR1 SGHTA, CDR2 FQGNSA.

The chain links TRBV27 to TRBJ2-7, with 9 bases fitting TRBD2. V shed 6 bases and J 5 bases; nucleotides not matched to a gene: 11. Germline CDR1 MNHEY, CDR2 SMNVEV (reference sequence). The CDR3 loop spans 15 amino acids. The CDR3 loop is CASRKTAGGPNEQYF. CDR3 sequence (DNA): TGTGCCAGCAGGAAAACCGCGGGGGGGCCCAACGAGCAGTACTTC.

The gene calls are TRBV24-1 and TRBJ2-3; TRBD2 agrees at 7 bases. CDR1 KGHDR and CDR2 SFDVKD come from the germline V gene. J lost 4 bases, V lost 2 bases, and 14 bases had no gene match. This CDR3 has 18 residues. The CDR3, as DNA: TGTGCCACCAGTGATTCCCAGCCGGCGGGGGTGGGGGCAGATACGCAGTATTTT. Translating gives CATSDSQPAGVGADTQYF.

The CDR3 nucleotides are TGTGCCAGCAGTTCGACAGGGGAAGGAAACATTCAGTACTTC. This gives the protein CASSSTGEGNIQYF. V gene TRBV28 combines with J gene TRBJ2-4, with 8 bases fitting TRBD1. CDR3 size: 14 residues. Germline lookup yields CDR1 MDHEN and CDR2 SYDVKM. Trimming cost V 4 bases and J 6 bases; bases outside gene matches: 5.

The chain couples TRBV3-1 (or the pseudogene TRBV3-2) to TRBJ2-3; 9 bases line up with TRBD2. Germline trimming cut 6 bases from V and 5 bases from J; bases unmatched to any gene: 3. The germline CDR1 and CDR2 sequences are LGHDT and YNNKEL (reference sequence). The CDR3 extends over 13 amino acids. CDR3 nucleotide sequence: TGTGCCAGCAGGTTAGCGGGGGTAGATACGCAGTATTTT. It translates to CASRLAGVDTQYF.

The chain couples TRBV7-9 to TRBJ2-7; maybe TRBD2 (6 bases). In germline, CDR1 is SEHNR, CDR2 FQNEAQ (reference sequence). V was trimmed by 6 bases and J by 5 bases, leaving 17 bases between them. The CDR3 is 14 amino acids. The CDR3 nucleotides read TGTGCCAGCAGTCGCGGGACTCTTCCACACGAGCAGTACTTC. Encoded protein: CASSRGTLPHEQYF. Combining the CDR3 with reference TRBV7-9 and TRBJ2-7 gives the whole variable domain DTGVSQNPRHKITKRGQNVTFRCDPISEHNRLYWYRQTLGQGPEFLTYFQNEAQLEKSRLLSDRFSAERPKGSFSTLEIQRTEQGDSAMYLCASSRGTLPHEQYFGPGTRLTVT.

The chain carries TRBV9 and TRBJ2-7; D may be TRBD2 (5 bases). Per the germline V gene, CDR1 is SGDLS and CDR2 is YYNGEE. Trimming took off 3 bases at V and 3 bases at J, with 13 bases between the two ends. There are 14 residues in the CDR3. The CDR3 sequence: CASSEGLLDYEQYF. CDR3 coding DNA: TGTGCCAGCAGCGAAGGACTTTTAGACTACGAGCAGTACTTC.

The chain is built from TRBV7-9 and TRBJ1-2; D uncertain. Trimming shortened V by 3 bases and J by 1 base, and 3 bases separated the two germline ends. Germline V gives CDR1 SEHNR, CDR2 FQNEAQ (reference sequence). The CDR3 contains 12 residues. The CDR3 nucleotides are TGTGCCAGCAGCTTCCTTAACTATGGCTACACCTTC. Protein product: CASSFLNYGYTF.

The rearrangement uses TRBV6-5 and TRBJ1-1; 10 bases agree with TRBD1. V shed 2 bases and J 5 bases; nucleotides not matched to a gene: 5. The germline CDR1 and CDR2 sequences are MNHEY and SVGAGI. The CDR3 totals 15 residues. The CDR3 loop is CASSYTGQGVTEAFF. The CDR3 DNA sequence: TGTGCCAGCAGTTACACCGGACAGGGGGTGACTGAAGCTTTCTTT.

Many counts were recorded for this clone. The V and J genes are TRBV9 and TRBJ2-1; D might be TRBD2 (5 bases). V dropped 4 bases and J dropped 10 bases, with 12 bases sitting between them. The CDR3 runs to 12 residues. In germline, CDR1 is SGDLS, CDR2 YYNGEE. The CDR3: CASSRREGEQFF. CDR3 bases: TGTGCCAGCAGCCGACGGGAAGGGGAGCAGTTCTTC.

This clone was seen once. The chain recombines TRBV6-5 with TRBJ2-7; tentatively, D is TRBD1 (5 bases). Deletions cut 7 bases from V and 5 bases from J, with 18 bases between. Germline loops: CDR1 MNHEY, CDR2 SVGAGI. The CDR3 runs to 14 residues. CDR3 sequence (DNA): TGTGCCAGCAACCCAGGGATGTGGCCCAACGAGCAGTACTTC. Its translation: CASNPGMWPNEQYF.

This clone was counted a few times. The rearrangement links TRBV5-1 to TRBJ1-1, with 7 bases matching TRBD1. The CDR3 is 15 amino acids. Germline V gene sequence: CDR1 SGHRS, CDR2 YFSETQ. Unmatched junction bases numbered 13, after V lost 3 bases and J lost 8 bases. The CDR3 nucleotides read TGCGCCAGCAGCTCCGGACAGGATGGGCTGCCCGAAGCTTTCTTT. As protein: CASSSGQDGLPEAFF.

The chain joins TRBV3-1 (or the pseudogene TRBV3-2) to TRBJ2-3, with D possibly being TRBD1 (8 bases). From germline, CDR1 is LGHDT and CDR2 YNNKEL (reference sequence). The ends were cut back, 4 bases at V and 8 bases at J, with 19 bases in the middle. CDR3 length: 15 amino acids. The CDR3 loop reads CASSPTGGEGGTQYF. In DNA, the CDR3 is TGTGCCAGCAGCCCCACAGGGGGGGAAGGTGGTACGCAGTATTTT.

This clone was detected only once. CDR3 in amino acids: CASSVGLGTQGAYNEQFF. As DNA, the CDR3 is TGTGCCAGCAGCGTAGGATTAGGGACGCAGGGGGCCTACAATGAGCAGTTCTTC. J is TRBJ2-1 and V is TRBV9; 7 positions agree with TRBD1. Per germline, CDR1 SGDLS and CDR2 YYNGEE. This CDR3 contains 18 residues. Losses at the gene ends were 0 bases for V and 2 bases for J; bases not matched to a gene: 11.

The V call is TRBV4-2, the J call TRBJ2-1; D unresolved. V was cut by 0 bases and J by 15 bases, with 15 bases left in between. The CDR3 is 13 amino acids. Germline CDR1 LGHNA, CDR2 YNFKEQ. The chain's CDR3 is CASSQDTEQPPFF. The CDR3 bases are TGTGCCAGCAGCCAAGATACGGAGCAGCCCCCGTTCTTC.

This clone appeared once. The chain links TRBV23-1 to TRBJ1-1, with 7 nucleotides matching TRBD1. TRBV23-1 is designated an ORF whose function remains uncertain. The CDR3 runs 14 residues. V shed 8 bases and J 5 bases; nucleotides not matched to a gene: 11. The CDR3 DNA sequence: TGCGCCAGCCCCACCCGAGGGGGCCGGACTGAAGCTTTCTTT. It yields the protein CASPTRGGRTEAFF.

V and J are TRBV12-5 and TRBJ2-1; D is possibly TRBD2 (6 bases). CDR3 length equals 16 residues. Per the germline V gene, CDR1 is LGHNT and CDR2 is FRNRAP. V shed 7 bases and J shed 7 bases, with 23 bases lying between them. The CDR3 is CASAFGPLREQNEQFF. The CDR3 region has the DNA TGTGCTAGTGCCTTTGGTCCGTTGCGGGAACAGAATGAGCAGTTCTTC.

This chain uses TRBV7-9 with TRBJ1-4; TRBD1 matches at 10 bases. The CDR3 covers 16 residues. Germline V gene lookup returns CDR1 SEHNR and CDR2 FQNEAQ (reference sequence). Losses at the gene ends were 0 bases for V and 8 bases for J; bases not matched to a gene: 6. The DNA for the CDR3 is TGTGCCAGCAGCTTAGCGTTGGGACAGGGGTACGAAAAACTGTTTTTT. This sequence encodes CASSLALGQGYEKLFF.

The J gene is TRBJ1-6, the V gene TRBV2, with D possibly TRBD1 on 6 matching bases. Trimming cost V 6 bases and J 19 bases, with 19 bases left between them. Germline V lookup: CDR1 SNHLY, CDR2 FYNNEI. The CDR3 sequence is 12 residues long. Here the CDR3 reads CASSENWGLPHF. In nucleotides, the CDR3 is TGTGCCAGCAGCGAAAACTGGGGGCTTCCTCACTTT.

This CDR3 reads CSARWDLGQYF. CDR3 bases: TGCAGTGCTAGGTGGGACTTAGGGCAGTACTTC. The chain recombines TRBV20-1 with TRBJ2-7; D may be TRBD2 (6 bases). Germline V gene data show CDR1 as DFQATT and CDR2 as SNEGSKA (reference sequence). This CDR3 contains 11 residues. Trimming shortened V by 3 bases and J by 9 bases, and 12 bases separated the two germline ends.

V usage is TRBV2 and J usage is TRBJ2-7; maybe TRBD1 (5 bases). The ends were cut back, 7 bases at V and 3 bases at J, with 16 bases in the middle. The CDR3 length is 14 residues. The germline gives CDR1 SNHLY, CDR2 FYNNEI. DNA for the CDR3: TGTGCCAGCATTGGACGGGCACAGGACTACGAGCAGTACTTC. As protein: CASIGRAQDYEQYF.

The chain uses TRBV5-4 and TRBJ2-2; weak D call: TRBD1 (6 bases). Germline-derived CDR1 and CDR2 are SGHNT and YYREEE (reference sequence). The CDR3 has 15 residues. Trimming shortened V by 0 bases and J by 9 bases, and 15 bases separated the two germline ends. The CDR3 is CASSLGGQSVRELFF. In nucleotides, the CDR3 is TGTGCCAGCAGCTTGGGTGGACAGTCAGTTCGGGAGCTGTTTTTT.